The 24 T cell receptor beta chains reported below all come from one sample, sequenced in a study of shared clonotypes between healthy human individuals. Assay: immunoSEQ multiplex PCR; the TCRdb copy retains only in-frame clones and omits some. The sample shows approximately 530,000 clones, roughly 95% of them seen only once. The sequenced sample was naive CD4+ T cells sorted from blood. Documented subset: CD45RA+ positively selected. The origin of the receptors is a woman under 40 in good health.

The CDR3, as DNA: TGCAGCGTAGTCACAGGGGGTGGGGGGCCCCAGCATTTT. Residues: CSVVTGGGGPQHF. The chain recombines TRBV29-1 with TRBJ1-5, with 8 bases that match TRBD1. The V and J ends lost 6 bases and 9 bases, in that order; junction bases with no gene match: 10. The CDR3 is 13 amino acids. Germline-derived CDR1 and CDR2 are SQVTM and ANQGSEA.

This chain uses TRBV5-5 with TRBJ2-7; the D gene is possibly TRBD1 (6 bases). The CDR3 extends over 14 amino acids. Trimming removed 5 bases at V and 6 bases at J, with 18 bases between. Germline assignment: CDR1 SGHKS and CDR2 YYEKEE (reference sequence). DNA for the CDR3: TGTGCCAGCAGGCGGACAGACCCTGGTGCCGAGCAGTACTTC. Its protein product is CASRRTDPGAEQYF.

The chain employs TRBV6-4 and TRBJ1-3; 9 bases fit TRBD1. The CDR3 length is 18 residues. Germline V gives CDR1 MRHNA, CDR2 SNTAGT. V trimming: 2 bases; J trimming: 8 bases; junction bases outside the gene matches: 16. The CDR3: CASSDGVHGQGKTYTIYF. Written as DNA, the CDR3 is TGTGCCAGCAGTGACGGGGTCCATGGACAGGGGAAGACCTACACCATATATTTT.

The rearrangement links TRBV4-2 to TRBJ2-3; 7 nucleotides line up with TRBD2. This CDR3 is 19 amino acids long. Germline V lookup: CDR1 LGHNA, CDR2 YNFKEQ. Trimming removed 5 bases from V and 5 bases from J; junction bases left unmatched: 22. The CDR3 DNA sequence: TGTGCCAGCAGCAAGGAGTCGGCTAGCGGAGCGGCGGATCGAGATACGCAGTATTTT. Residues: CASSKESASGAADRDTQYF.

V is TRBV29-1 and J is TRBJ1-1, with TRBD1 matching over 8 bases. Germline CDR1 and CDR2: SQVTM and ANQGSEA. The CDR3 length is 17 residues. With 5 bases clipped from V and 1 base from J, the junction kept 15 bases outside the gene matches. The CDR3 DNA follows: TGCAGCGTTACGACAGGGGTCCTCCCTACGACGAACACTGAAGCTTTCTTT. This encodes CSVTTGVLPTTNTEAFF.

The chain links TRBV9 to TRBJ1-1; maybe TRBD1 (5 bases). Germline CDR1 is SGDLS and CDR2 is YYNGEE. V shed 1 base and J shed 1 base, with 8 bases lying between them. The CDR3 loop spans 14 amino acids. The CDR3 sequence: CASSVTGQNTEAFF. CDR3 coding DNA: TGTGCCAGCAGCGTAACAGGACAGAACACTGAAGCTTTCTTT.

V gene TRBV7-9 combines with J gene TRBJ2-3; either TRBD1 or TRBD2 may fit D (5 bases each). V lost 0 bases and J 4 bases, leaving 11 bases between the germline ends. The CDR3 has 15 amino acids. Looked up from germline, CDR1 is SEHNR and CDR2 is FQNEAQ (reference sequence). The CDR3 DNA reads as TGTGCCAGCAGCTTAGCGAGGGGTAGGGCAGATACGCAGTATTTT. Its protein is CASSLARGRADTQYF.

This sequence joins TRBV7-3 and TRBJ1-4; no reliable D call. V dropped 3 bases and J dropped 5 bases, with 7 bases sitting between them. Germline values: CDR1 SGHTA, CDR2 FQGTGA. The CDR3 spans 13 residues. In DNA form, the CDR3 reads TGTGCCAGCAGCTTGGCCCCCAATGAAAAACTGTTTTTT. Translating gives CASSLAPNEKLFF. Full variable domain (outside the CDR3, taken from reference TRBV7-3 and TRBJ1-4): GAGVSQTPSNKVTEKGKYVELRCDPISGHTALYWYRQSLGQGPEFLIYFQGTGAADDSGLPNDRFFAVRPEGSVSTLKIQRTERGDSAVYLCASSLAPNEKLFFGSGTQLSVL.

J is TRBJ2-1 and V is TRBV30; the D gene is possibly TRBD2 (5 bases). V gave up 3 bases and J gave up 6 bases, with 6 bases separating them. There are 11 residues in the CDR3. The germline V gene encodes CDR1 GTSNPN and CDR2 SVGIG (reference sequence). The CDR3 sequence: CAWRDSNEQFF. CDR3 coding DNA: TGTGCCTGGAGGGACTCCAATGAGCAGTTCTTC.

The chain has TRBV9 and TRBJ2-1; 7 nucleotides agree with TRBD1. V gave up 3 bases and J gave up 6 bases; unmatched junction bases: 9. This CDR3 region has 15 residues. The V gene's germline CDR1 is SGDLS and CDR2 YYNGEE. Written as DNA, the CDR3 is TGTGCCAGCAGCGCCCGACAGGGATCGGGCAATGAGCAGTTCTTC. Amino acid sequence: CASSARQGSGNEQFF.

This chain links TRBV28 with TRBJ1-2; 9 bases are shared with TRBD1. Germline V CDR1 and CDR2: MDHEN, SYDVKM. The trim removed 8 bases at V and 5 bases at J, leaving 9 bases unmatched. This CDR3 spans 14 amino acids. CDR3 loop: CASGPGQGLYGYTF. CDR3 coding DNA: TGTGCCAGCGGACCAGGACAGGGGCTTTATGGCTACACCTTC.

The J gene is TRBJ2-7, the V gene TRBV11-3, with 8 bases that match TRBD2. The CDR3 consists of 13 residues. Trimming cost V 1 base and J 7 bases; bases outside gene matches: 3. CDR1 is SGHNT and CDR2 is YENEEA in the germline V gene. This CDR3 is CASSLGSGAEQYF. The DNA for the CDR3 is TGTGCCAGCAGCTTAGGTAGCGGGGCTGAGCAGTACTTC.

The chain has TRBV7-3 and TRBJ2-7, with 7 bases fitting TRBD1. Looked up from germline, CDR1 is SGHTA and CDR2 is FQGTGA. Losses at the gene ends were 3 bases for V and 3 bases for J; bases not matched to a gene: 8. This CDR3 has 15 amino acids. DNA for the CDR3: TGTGCCAGCAGCTTGTCGACAGGGATAGTCTACGAGCAGTACTTC. Its protein product is CASSLSTGIVYEQYF.

V usage is TRBV27 and J usage is TRBJ2-1, with D unresolved. Germline V gives CDR1 MNHEY, CDR2 SMNVEV (reference sequence). Between the trimmed V and J ends, which lost 6 bases and 0 bases, there was a span of 9 bases. This CDR3 region has 14 residues. The CDR3 DNA follows: TGTGCCAGCAGGCAGGTGAGCTCCTACAATGAGCAGTTCTTC. Its translation is CASRQVSSYNEQFF.

The genes are TRBV19 and TRBJ2-7; D perhaps matches TRBD2 (6 bases). Germline CDR1 is LNHDA and CDR2 is SQIVND (reference sequence). The CDR3 is made up of 14 amino acids. V lost 1 base and J lost 7, with 14 bases in between. The CDR3 DNA sequence: TGTGCCAGTAGTATAGGACCGCGACGGGAGGAGCAGTACTTC. Amino acid sequence: CASSIGPRREEQYF. Complete variable domain (other parts from reference TRBV19 and TRBJ2-7): DGGITQSPKYLFRKEGQNVTLSCEQNLNHDAMYWYRQDPGQGLRLIYYSQIVNDFQKGDIAEGYSVSREKKESFPLTVTSAQKNPTAFYLCASSIGPRREEQYFGPGTRLTVT.

This rearrangement joins TRBV28 to TRBJ1-1, with D unclear. The CDR3 covers 13 residues. Germline V gene lookup returns CDR1 MDHEN and CDR2 SYDVKM. Trimming took 6 bases from V and 5 from J, leaving 13 bases between them. CDR3 sequence (DNA): TGTGCCAGCAGCCGTATTATTCGAACTGAAGCTTTCTTT. Amino acids: CASSRIIRTEAFF.

This chain links TRBV7-6 with TRBJ2-4; possibly TRBD2 for D (5 bases). Germline CDR1 SGHVS, CDR2 FNYEAQ. CDR3 length: 16 residues. Trimming removed 8 bases at V and 5 bases at J, with 22 bases between. CDR3 sequence: CASGIARNSLQNIQYF. Written as DNA, the CDR3 is TGTGCCAGCGGAATAGCGCGGAACTCGCTCCAAAACATTCAGTACTTC.

This chain links TRBV5-1 with TRBJ2-3, with TRBD2 as a possible D gene (6 bases). This CDR3 region has 16 residues. Looked up from germline, CDR1 is SGHRS and CDR2 is YFSETQ. V was shortened by 1 base and J by 4 bases, with 16 bases between the two germline ends. The CDR3 sequence: CASSLFSGEGADTQYF. In nucleotides, the CDR3 is TGCGCCAGCAGCTTGTTTTCGGGAGAAGGCGCAGATACGCAGTATTTT.

J is TRBJ1-2 and V is TRBV5-4; 8 bases match TRBD1. From germline, CDR1 is SGHNT and CDR2 YYREEE (reference sequence). With V trimmed by 4 bases and J by 6 bases, 8 bases remained unmatched. The CDR3 sequence is 14 residues long. CDR3 DNA: TGTGCCAGCAGCATTGGACAGGGACAAGATGGCTACACCTTC. As protein: CASSIGQGQDGYTF.

Note on this clone: This same CDR3 is encoded by further DNA sequences in the sample. V is TRBV5-1 and J is TRBJ2-7; TRBD2 might be the D (5 bases). V was pared by 5 bases and J by 0 bases, with 12 bases between. CDR1 and CDR2 from the germline V gene are SGHRS and YFSETQ. The CDR3 is 14 residues long. This chain's CDR3 is CASSLPGSSYEQYF. The CDR3, as DNA: TGCGCCAGCAGTCTGCCGGGAAGCTCCTACGAGCAGTACTTC.

The chain has TRBV7-9 and TRBJ2-7; no firm D call. Germline-derived CDR1 and CDR2 are SEHNR and FQNEAQ (reference sequence). This CDR3 contains 17 residues. The germline V and J ends were trimmed by 1 base and 4 bases, with 20 bases remaining between them. The CDR3 sequence: CASSLDGSSRPIYEQYF. CDR3 nucleotides: TGTGCCAGCAGCTTAGACGGTTCGAGTAGGCCGATATACGAGCAGTACTTC.

This clone occurred once. This chain connects TRBV2 to TRBJ1-1; 8 bases fit TRBD1. The germline V gene encodes CDR1 SNHLY and CDR2 FYNNEI. The CDR3 contains 13 residues. The V gene end was trimmed by 9 bases and the J gene end by 2 bases; junction bases not matched to a gene: 5. CDR3 nucleotides: TGTGCCAGTAGACAGGGGCCTAACACTGAAGCTTTCTTT. Protein: CASRQGPNTEAFF.

The chain links TRBV11-2 to TRBJ2-5, with D unclear. Germline V gives CDR1 SGHAT, CDR2 FQNNGV. The CDR3 extends over 17 amino acids. V dropped 4 bases and J dropped 8 bases, with 26 bases sitting between them. CDR3 protein: CASSSIVGSNWGKTQYF. CDR3 bases: TGTGCCAGCAGCTCGATAGTGGGTTCAAACTGGGGTAAAACCCAGTACTTC.

This rearrangement joins TRBV11-1 to TRBJ1-6; D gene ambiguous. V was clipped by 6 bases and J by 10 bases, with 16 bases between them. The CDR3 consists of 14 residues. Germline loops: CDR1 SGHAT, CDR2 FQDESV (reference sequence). The CDR3: CASSRSGRASPLHF. CDR3 DNA: TGTGCCAGCAGTCGTAGCGGGAGGGCCTCACCCCTCCACTTT.